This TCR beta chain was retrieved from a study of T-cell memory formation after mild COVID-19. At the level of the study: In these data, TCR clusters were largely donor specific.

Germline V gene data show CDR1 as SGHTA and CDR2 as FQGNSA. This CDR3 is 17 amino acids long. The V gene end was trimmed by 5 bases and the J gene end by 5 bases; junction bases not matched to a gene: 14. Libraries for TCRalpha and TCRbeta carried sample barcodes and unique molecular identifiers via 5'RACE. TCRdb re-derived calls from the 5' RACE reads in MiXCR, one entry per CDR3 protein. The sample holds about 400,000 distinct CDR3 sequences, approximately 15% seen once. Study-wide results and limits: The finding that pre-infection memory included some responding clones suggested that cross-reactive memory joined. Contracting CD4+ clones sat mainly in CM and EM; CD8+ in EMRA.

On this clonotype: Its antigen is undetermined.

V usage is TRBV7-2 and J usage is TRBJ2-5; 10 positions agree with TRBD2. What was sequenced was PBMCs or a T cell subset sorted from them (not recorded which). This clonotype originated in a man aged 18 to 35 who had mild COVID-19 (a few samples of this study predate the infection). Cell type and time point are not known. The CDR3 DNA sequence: TGTGCCAGCAGCCCCGGGGGAGCGGGGGGGCAGCATGAGACCCAGTACTTC. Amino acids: CASSPGGAGGQHETQYF.